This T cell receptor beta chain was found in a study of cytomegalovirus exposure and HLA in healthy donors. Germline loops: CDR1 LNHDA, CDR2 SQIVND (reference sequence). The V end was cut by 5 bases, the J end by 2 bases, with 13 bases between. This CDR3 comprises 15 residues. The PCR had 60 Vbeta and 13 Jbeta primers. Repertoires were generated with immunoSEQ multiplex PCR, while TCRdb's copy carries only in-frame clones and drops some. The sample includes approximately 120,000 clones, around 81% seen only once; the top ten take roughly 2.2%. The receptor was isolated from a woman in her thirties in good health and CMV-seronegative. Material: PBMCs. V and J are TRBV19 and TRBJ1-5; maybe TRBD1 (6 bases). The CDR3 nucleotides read TGTGCCAGTAGTCCCCAGGGGCCAGGCAATCAGCCCCAGCATTTT. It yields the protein CASSPQGPGNQPQHF.